Listed below are T cell receptor beta chains from one sample, sequenced in a study of human T cells and chemical hapten exposure. One entry per CDR3 protein, called by TCRdb with MiXCR from the RACE reads. The sample shows tens of thousands of distinct CDR3 sequences, about 9% of them seen only once. This specimen consisted of whole blood, obtained in connection with sensitization to the hapten diphenylcyclopropenone (DPC). These receptors all come from a woman in her fifties or sixties with alopecia areata. Some clones in this sample may be carry-over from other donors' samples. Each CDR3 is given with its conserved first and last residue. Clone size is given for some rows only: seen once, a few or many times, or a class if the clone is expanded.

v_gene	j_gene	abundance	CDR3aa
TRBV11-2	TRBJ1-4	few	CASSLKPGSSSEKLFF
TRBV6-2/TRBV6-3	TRBJ1-5	many	CASSYSQGITQPQHF
TRBV2	TRBJ1-1	many	CASRTGTGNVNTEAFF
TRBV7-9	TRBJ2-7	.	CASSFSGGEQYF
TRBV7-6	TRBJ2-3	.	CASRPGTSGSTDTQYF
TRBV6-6	TRBJ1-1	many	CASRGPQAFF
TRBV4-1	TRBJ1-1	few	CASSQPPSGTGLAFF
TRBV28	TRBJ1-6	.	CASNTTGHPLHF
TRBV7-9	TRBJ1-2	few	CASSLVEEYGYTF
TRBV12-3/TRBV12-4	TRBJ2-3	few	CASSLLTSGRPFTDTQYF
TRBV2	TRBJ1-1	.	CASSEREGSATEAFF
TRBV29-1	TRBJ2-5	.	CSGDRGKTQYF
TRBV6-2/TRBV6-3	TRBJ2-3	few	CASGASGSTDTQYF
TRBV6-5	TRBJ1-4	few	CASMGGNDEKLFF
TRBV25-1	TRBJ1-2	many	CASSDPKGGTGYGYTF
TRBV29-1	TRBJ1-1	many	CSVRTGGSTEAFF
TRBV12-3/TRBV12-4	TRBJ2-4	few	CASSLGQGNIQYF
TRBV4-3	TRBJ1-3	.	CASSQDRNTIYF
TRBV20-1	TRBJ1-5	many	CSARQGAYSNQPQHF
TRBV12-5	TRBJ1-1	few	CASGSPKNRPGETEAFF
TRBV29-1	TRBJ2-1	.	CSSTGSLEREQFF
TRBV7-9	TRBJ1-2	.	CASSLDRGSNYGYTF
TRBV12-3/TRBV12-4	TRBJ2-1	few	CATLGGAVDEQFF
TRBV10-3	TRBJ2-5	few	CAIRTGLEETQYF
TRBV7-9	TRBJ2-1	.	CASSAVNEQFF
TRBV5-1	TRBJ2-3	few	CASHSGGVRDTQYF
TRBV2	TRBJ1-5	many	CASSEGQGSQPQHF
TRBV5-5	TRBJ2-2	.	CASSWELAAMTGELFF
TRBV27	TRBJ2-7	few	CASSLGLGGYEQYF
TRBV12-3/TRBV12-4	TRBJ1-1	.	CALSFGRGTEAFF
TRBV12-3/TRBV12-4	TRBJ2-7	few	CASSLAPYEQYF
TRBV5-1	TRBJ2-7	.	CASSLDWRAGEQYF
TRBV4-1	TRBJ1-5	many	CASSDRLSSNQPQHF
TRBV5-1	TRBJ1-2	few	CASSLSRSLSANYGYTF
TRBV6-5	TRBJ1-4	few	CASSSLRGEKLFF
TRBV6-5	TRBJ1-2	many	CASKAGGGYTF
TRBV12-3/TRBV12-4	TRBJ1-2	many	CASSLRVDHGYTF
TRBV11-2	TRBJ2-1	.	CASSLPGRRGEQFF
TRBV6-5	TRBJ1-1	many	CASRLTGLRSGTEAFF
TRBV11-2	TRBJ2-7	few	CASSLVGDRFAYEQYF
TRBV10-3	TRBJ1-2	few	CAIRGGGGGYTF
TRBV2	TRBJ2-3	.	CASGNSGRVDTQYF
TRBV7-2	TRBJ2-4	.	CASSMTGSKNIQYF
TRBV18	TRBJ2-3	few	CASSSELNTDTQYF
TRBV12-3/TRBV12-4	TRBJ1-6	few	CASSPLGQGGGPLHF
TRBV6-1	TRBJ1-2	many	CASSDVGSNYGYTF
TRBV5-6	TRBJ1-6	many	CASSSNRVSPLHF
TRBV29-1	TRBJ2-1	few	CSVEDIAGGNYNEQFF
TRBV5-6	TRBJ1-6	few	CASSTHRGGNSPLHF
TRBV9	TRBJ1-6	.	CASSVEAYNSPLHF
TRBV21-1	TRBJ1-4	.	CASSPMDLTNEKLFF
TRBV28	TRBJ2-1	many	CASSLRAGGEEQFF
TRBV29-1	TRBJ2-5	few	CSVGASGETQYF
TRBV5-6	TRBJ2-7	few	CASSFTYEQYF
TRBV12-3/TRBV12-4	TRBJ1-6	few	CASSTAGRRYNSPLHF
TRBV6-1	TRBJ1-1	.	CASSFRQGSNTEAFF
TRBV12-3/TRBV12-4	TRBJ2-7	many	CASSSDGQVYEQYF
TRBV11-2	TRBJ2-3	.	CAGSLYGGRRDTQYF
TRBV6-5	TRBJ2-7	many	CASSYMQVSSYEQYF